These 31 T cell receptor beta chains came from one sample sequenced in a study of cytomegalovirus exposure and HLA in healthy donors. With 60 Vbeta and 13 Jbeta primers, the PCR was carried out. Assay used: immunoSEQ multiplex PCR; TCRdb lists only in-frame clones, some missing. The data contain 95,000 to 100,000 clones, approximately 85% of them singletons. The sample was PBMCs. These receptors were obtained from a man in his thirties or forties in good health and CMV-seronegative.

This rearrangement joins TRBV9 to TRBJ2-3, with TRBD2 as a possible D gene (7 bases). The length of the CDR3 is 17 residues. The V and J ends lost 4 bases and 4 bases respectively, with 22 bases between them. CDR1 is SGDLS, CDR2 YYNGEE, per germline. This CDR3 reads CASSPTLGAGAADTQYF. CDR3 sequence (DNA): TGTGCCAGCAGCCCCACCCTTGGGGCGGGGGCAGCAGATACGCAGTATTTT.

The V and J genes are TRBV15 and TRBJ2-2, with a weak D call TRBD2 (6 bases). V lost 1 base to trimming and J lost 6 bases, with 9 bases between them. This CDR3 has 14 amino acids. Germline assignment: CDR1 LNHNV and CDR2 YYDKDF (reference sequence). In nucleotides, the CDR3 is TGTGCCACCAGCAGAGGCCGGGAGTCCGGGGAGCTGTTTTTT. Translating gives CATSRGRESGELFF.

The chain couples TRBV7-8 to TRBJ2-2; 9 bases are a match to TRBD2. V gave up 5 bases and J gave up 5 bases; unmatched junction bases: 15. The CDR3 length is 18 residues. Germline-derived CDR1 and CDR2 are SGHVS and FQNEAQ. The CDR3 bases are TGTGCCAGCAGCCCCAGGGCCGCGGGAGGGGTTCAGACCGGGGAGCTGTTTTTT. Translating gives CASSPRAAGGVQTGELFF.

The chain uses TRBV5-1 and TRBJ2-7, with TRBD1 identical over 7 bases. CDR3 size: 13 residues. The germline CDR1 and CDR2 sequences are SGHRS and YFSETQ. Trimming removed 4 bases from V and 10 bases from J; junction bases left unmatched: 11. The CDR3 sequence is CASSLGDSSKQYF. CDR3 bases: TGCGCCAGCAGCCTGGGGGACAGCAGTAAACAGTACTTC.

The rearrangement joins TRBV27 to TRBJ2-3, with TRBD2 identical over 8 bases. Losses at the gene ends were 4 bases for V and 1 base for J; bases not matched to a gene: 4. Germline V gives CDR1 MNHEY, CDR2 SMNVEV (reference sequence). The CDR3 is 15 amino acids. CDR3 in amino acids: CASSSKAGGTDTQYF. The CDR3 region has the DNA TGTGCCAGCAGTTCCAAAGCGGGGGGCACAGATACGCAGTATTTT.

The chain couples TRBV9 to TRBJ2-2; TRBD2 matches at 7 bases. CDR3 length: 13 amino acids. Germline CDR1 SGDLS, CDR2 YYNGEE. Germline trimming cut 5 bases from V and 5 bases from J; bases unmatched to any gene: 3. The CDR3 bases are TGTGCCAGCAGTCTAGCGGCGACCGGGGAGCTGTTTTTT. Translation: CASSLAATGELFF.

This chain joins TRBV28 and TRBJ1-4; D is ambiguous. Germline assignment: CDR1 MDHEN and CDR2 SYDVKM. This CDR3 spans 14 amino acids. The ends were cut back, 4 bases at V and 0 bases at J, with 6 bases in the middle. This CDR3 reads CASSSPATNEKLFF. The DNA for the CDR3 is TGTGCCAGCAGTTCCCCAGCAACTAATGAAAAACTGTTTTTT. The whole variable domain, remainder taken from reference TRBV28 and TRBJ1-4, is DVKVTQSSRYLVKRTGEKVFLECVQDMDHENMFWYRQDPGLGLRLIYFSYDVKMKEKGDIPEGYSVSREKKERFSLILESASTNQTSMYLCASSSPATNEKLFFGSGTQLSVL.

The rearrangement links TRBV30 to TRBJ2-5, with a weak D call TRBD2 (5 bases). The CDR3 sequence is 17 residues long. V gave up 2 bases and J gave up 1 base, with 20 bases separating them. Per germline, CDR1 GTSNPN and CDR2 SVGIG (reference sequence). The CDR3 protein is CAWSWSSRSRAQETQYF. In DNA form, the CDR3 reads TGTGCCTGGAGTTGGAGTTCGAGGTCGCGGGCCCAAGAGACCCAGTACTTC.

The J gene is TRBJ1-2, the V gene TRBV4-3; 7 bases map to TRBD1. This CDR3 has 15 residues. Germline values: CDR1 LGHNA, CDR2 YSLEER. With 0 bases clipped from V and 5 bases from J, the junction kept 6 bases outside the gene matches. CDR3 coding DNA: TGCGCCAGCAGCCAAGATGACAGGGCGAAATATGGCTACACCTTC. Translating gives CASSQDDRAKYGYTF.

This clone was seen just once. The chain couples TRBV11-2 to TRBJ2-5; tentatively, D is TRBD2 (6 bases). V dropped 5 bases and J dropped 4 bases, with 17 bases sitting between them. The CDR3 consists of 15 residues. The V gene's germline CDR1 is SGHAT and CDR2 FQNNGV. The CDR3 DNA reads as TGTGCCAGCAGCCAGGGCGGGGCTGGAGGAGAGACCCAGTACTTC. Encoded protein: CASSQGGAGGETQYF.

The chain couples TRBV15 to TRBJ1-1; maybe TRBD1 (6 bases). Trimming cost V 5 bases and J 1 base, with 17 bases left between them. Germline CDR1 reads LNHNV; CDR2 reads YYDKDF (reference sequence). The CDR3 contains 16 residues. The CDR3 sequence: CATSESQQGRNTEAFF. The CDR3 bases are TGTGCCACCAGCGAATCCCAACAGGGCAGGAACACTGAAGCTTTCTTT. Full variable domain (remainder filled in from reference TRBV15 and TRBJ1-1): DAMVIQNPRYQVTQFGKPVTLSCSQTLNHNVMYWYQQKSSQAPKLLFHYYDKDFNNEADTPDNFQSRRPNTSFCFLDIRSPGLGDTAMYLCATSESQQGRNTEAFFGQGTRLTVV.

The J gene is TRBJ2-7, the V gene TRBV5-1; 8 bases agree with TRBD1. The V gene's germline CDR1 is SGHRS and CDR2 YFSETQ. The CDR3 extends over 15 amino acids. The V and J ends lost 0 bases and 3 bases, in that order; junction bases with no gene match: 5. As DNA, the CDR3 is TGCGCCAGCAGCTTGGGCAGGGGGCTGATCTACGAGCAGTACTTC. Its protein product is CASSLGRGLIYEQYF.

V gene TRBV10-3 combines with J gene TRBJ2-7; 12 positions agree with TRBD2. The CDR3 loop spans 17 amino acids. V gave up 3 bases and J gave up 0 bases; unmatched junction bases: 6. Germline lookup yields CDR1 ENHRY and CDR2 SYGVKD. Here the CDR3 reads CAISDWASGRASYEQYF. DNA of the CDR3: TGTGCCATCAGTGATTGGGCTAGCGGGAGGGCCTCCTACGAGCAGTACTTC.

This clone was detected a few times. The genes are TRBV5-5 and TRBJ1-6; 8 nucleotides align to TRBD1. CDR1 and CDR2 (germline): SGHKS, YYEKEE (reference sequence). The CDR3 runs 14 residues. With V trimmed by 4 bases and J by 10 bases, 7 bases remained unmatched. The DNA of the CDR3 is TGTGCCAGCAGCCGCGAACAGGGGGTCTCACCCCTCCACTTT. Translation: CASSREQGVSPLHF.

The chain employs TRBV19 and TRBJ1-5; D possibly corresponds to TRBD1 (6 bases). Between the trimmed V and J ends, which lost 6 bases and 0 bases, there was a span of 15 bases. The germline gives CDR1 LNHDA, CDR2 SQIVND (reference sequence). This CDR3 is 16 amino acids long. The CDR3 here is CASSHLQGNSNQPQHF. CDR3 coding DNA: TGTGCCAGTAGCCACCTACAGGGAAATAGCAATCAGCCCCAGCATTTT.

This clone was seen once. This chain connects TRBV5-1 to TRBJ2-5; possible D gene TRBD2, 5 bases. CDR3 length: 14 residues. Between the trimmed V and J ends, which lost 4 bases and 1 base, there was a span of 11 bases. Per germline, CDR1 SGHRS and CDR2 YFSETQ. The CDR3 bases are TGCGCCAGCAGCGGGTGGGAGTTCCAAGAGACCCAGTACTTC. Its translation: CASSGWEFQETQYF.

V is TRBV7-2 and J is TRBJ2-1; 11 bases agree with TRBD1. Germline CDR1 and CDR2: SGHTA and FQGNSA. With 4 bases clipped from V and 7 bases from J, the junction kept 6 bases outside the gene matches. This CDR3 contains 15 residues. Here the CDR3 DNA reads TGTGCCAGCAGCTGGTTGGGACAGGGGGGGAATGAGCAGTTCTTC. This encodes CASSWLGQGGNEQFF. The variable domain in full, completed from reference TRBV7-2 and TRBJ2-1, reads GAGVSQSPSNKVTEKGKDVELRCDPISGHTALYWYRQSLGQGLEFLIYFQGNSAPDKSGLPSDRFSAERTGGSVSTLTIQRTQQEDSAVYLCASSWLGQGGNEQFFGPGTRLTVL.

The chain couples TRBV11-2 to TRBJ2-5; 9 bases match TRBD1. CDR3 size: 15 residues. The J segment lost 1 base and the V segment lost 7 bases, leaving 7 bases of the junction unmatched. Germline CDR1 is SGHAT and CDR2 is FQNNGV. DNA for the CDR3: TGTGCCAGCACCGGGACAGGGTGGTCCCAAGAGACCCAGTACTTC. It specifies CASTGTGWSQETQYF. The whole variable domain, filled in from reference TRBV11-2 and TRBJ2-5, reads EAGVAQSPRYKIIEKRQSVAFWCNPISGHATLYWYQQILGQGPKLLIQFQNNGVVDDSQLPKDRFSAERLKGVDSTLKIQPAKLEDSAVYLCASTGTGWSQETQYFGPGTRLLVL.

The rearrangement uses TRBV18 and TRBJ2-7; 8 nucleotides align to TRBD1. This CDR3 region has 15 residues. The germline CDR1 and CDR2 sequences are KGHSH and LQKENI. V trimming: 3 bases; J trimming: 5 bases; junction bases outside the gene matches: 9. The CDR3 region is CASSPLQGAMNEQYF. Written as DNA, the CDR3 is TGTGCCAGCTCACCTCTCCAGGGGGCAATGAACGAGCAGTACTTC.

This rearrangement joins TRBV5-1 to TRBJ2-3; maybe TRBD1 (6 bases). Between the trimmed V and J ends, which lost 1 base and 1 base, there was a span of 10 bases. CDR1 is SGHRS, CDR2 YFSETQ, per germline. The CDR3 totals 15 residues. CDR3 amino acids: CASSLMSGGTDTQYF. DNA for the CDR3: TGCGCCAGCAGCTTGATGTCAGGGGGCACAGATACGCAGTATTTT.

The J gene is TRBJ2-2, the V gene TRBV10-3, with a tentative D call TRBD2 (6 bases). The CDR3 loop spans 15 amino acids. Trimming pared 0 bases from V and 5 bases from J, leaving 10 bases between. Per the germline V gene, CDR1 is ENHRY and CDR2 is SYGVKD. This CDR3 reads CAISESAGLTGELFF. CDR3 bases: TGTGCCATCAGTGAGTCGGCGGGGTTAACCGGGGAGCTGTTTTTT.

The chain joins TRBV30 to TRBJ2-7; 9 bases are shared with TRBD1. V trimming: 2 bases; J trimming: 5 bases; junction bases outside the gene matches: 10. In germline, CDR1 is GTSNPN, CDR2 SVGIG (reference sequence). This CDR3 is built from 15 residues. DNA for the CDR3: TGTGCCTGGAGTCCCGGAGGGACAGGGTTTAACGAGCAGTACTTC. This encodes CAWSPGGTGFNEQYF.

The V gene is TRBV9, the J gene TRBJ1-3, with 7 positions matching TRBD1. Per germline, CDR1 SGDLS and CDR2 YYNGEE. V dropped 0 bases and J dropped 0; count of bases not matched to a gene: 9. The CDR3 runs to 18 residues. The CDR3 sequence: CASSVATGQSFSGNTIYF. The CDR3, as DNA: TGTGCCAGCAGCGTAGCTACGGGACAGTCATTCTCTGGAAACACCATATATTTT.

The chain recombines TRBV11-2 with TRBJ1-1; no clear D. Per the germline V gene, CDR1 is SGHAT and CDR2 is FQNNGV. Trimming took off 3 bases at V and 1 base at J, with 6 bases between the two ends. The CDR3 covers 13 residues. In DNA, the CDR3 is TGTGCCAGCAGCTTTGAACAGAACACTGAAGCTTTCTTT. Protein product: CASSFEQNTEAFF.

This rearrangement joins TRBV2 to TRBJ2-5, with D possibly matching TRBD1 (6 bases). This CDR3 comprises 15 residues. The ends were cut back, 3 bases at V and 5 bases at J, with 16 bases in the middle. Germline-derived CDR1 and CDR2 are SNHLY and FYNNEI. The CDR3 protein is CASSDQGPVRETQYF. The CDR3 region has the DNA TGTGCCAGCAGTGACCAGGGGCCGGTGAGGGAGACCCAGTACTTC.

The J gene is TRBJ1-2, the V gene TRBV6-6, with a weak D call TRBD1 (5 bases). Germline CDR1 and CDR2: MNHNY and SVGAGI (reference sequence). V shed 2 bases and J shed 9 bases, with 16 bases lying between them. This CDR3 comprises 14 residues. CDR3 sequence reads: CASSYQRGGDRYTF. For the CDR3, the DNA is TGTGCCAGCAGTTACCAACGGGGCGGGGATCGCTACACCTTC.

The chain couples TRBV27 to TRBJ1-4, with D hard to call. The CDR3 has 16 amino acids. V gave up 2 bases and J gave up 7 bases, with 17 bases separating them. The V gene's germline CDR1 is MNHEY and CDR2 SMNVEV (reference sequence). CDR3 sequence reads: CASSLVWGEAIEKLFF. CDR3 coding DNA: TGTGCCAGCAGTTTAGTATGGGGAGAAGCTATTGAAAAACTGTTTTTT.

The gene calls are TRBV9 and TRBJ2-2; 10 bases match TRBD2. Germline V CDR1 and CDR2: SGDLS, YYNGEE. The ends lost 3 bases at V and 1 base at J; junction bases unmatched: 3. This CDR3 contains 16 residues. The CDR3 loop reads CASSGLAGWNTGELFF. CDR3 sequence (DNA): TGTGCCAGCAGCGGACTAGCGGGTTGGAACACCGGGGAGCTGTTTTTT.

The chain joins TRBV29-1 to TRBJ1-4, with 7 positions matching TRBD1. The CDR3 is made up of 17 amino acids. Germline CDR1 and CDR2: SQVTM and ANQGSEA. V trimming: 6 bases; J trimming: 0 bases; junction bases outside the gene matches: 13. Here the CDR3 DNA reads TGCAGCGTCACCGGGACAGCATACCGATCAACTAATGAAAAACTGTTTTTT. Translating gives CSVTGTAYRSTNEKLFF.

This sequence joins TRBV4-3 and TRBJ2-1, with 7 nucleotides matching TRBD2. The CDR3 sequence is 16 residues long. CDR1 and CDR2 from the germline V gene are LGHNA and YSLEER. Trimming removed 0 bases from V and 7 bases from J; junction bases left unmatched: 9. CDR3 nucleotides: TGCGCCAGCAGCCAAGATTGGGGGAGGGGTACGAATGAGCAGTTCTTC. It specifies CASSQDWGRGTNEQFF.

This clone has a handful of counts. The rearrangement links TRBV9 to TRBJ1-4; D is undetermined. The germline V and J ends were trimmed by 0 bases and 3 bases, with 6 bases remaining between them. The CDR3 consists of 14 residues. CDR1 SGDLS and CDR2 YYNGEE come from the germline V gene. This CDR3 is CASSVGRSNEKLFF. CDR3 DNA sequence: TGTGCCAGCAGCGTAGGGAGGTCTAATGAAAAACTGTTTTTT.